Sequencing of this T cell receptor beta chain was carried out in a study of T cells in Graves' hyperthyroidism and ophthalmopathy. This clonotype appeared a few times. Exclusions: uncontrolled infection, other autoimmune disease, pregnancy, lactation. The PBMCs were taken from 10 ml of fresh peripheral blood. Amplified regions were TCR beta CDR3 sequences from RNA transcripts. TCR CDR3 underwent first-round RT-PCR with the HTBI primer set. Using its own MiXCR run on the multiplex PCR reads, TCRdb lists one record per CDR3 protein. The data contain approximately 590,000 distinct CDR3 sequences, about 15% of them singletons. Germline V gene sequence: CDR1 LGHNT, CDR2 FRNRAP. Trimming cost V 5 bases and J 0 bases, with 13 bases left between them. This CDR3 contains 16 residues.

Sequencing was carried out using blood. The source of this sequence is a woman aged 30 to 39 with Graves' hyperthyroidism. V is TRBV12-5 and J is TRBJ2-2; D is possibly TRBD1 (5 bases). CDR3 sequence reads: CASGPDWGSNTGELFF. In DNA, the CDR3 is TGTGCTAGTGGTCCCGACTGGGGCTCGAACACCGGGGAGCTGTTTTTT.